This paragraph reports one T cell receptor beta chain. The table came from immunoSEQ multiplex PCR; TCRdb's copy has only in-frame clones and leaves some out. Here the sample spans around 180,000 clones, about 84% being singletons. The CDR3 extends over 15 amino acids. V dropped 4 bases and J dropped 3; count of bases not matched to a gene: 9. Germline CDR1 SGHRS, CDR2 YFSETQ. The sample comes from a study of blood T cell repertoires in COVID-19. Study at large: Samples taken during acute and convalescent COVID-19 were collected in the United States, Italy and Spain.

Sequences were obtained from PBMCs or T cells enriched from blood (not recorded which). The TCR originated in a man aged 50-60 years who had recovered from COVID-19. The V call is TRBV5-1, the J call TRBJ2-5, with 7 bases identical to TRBD2. CDR3 nucleotide sequence: TGCGCCAGCAGCCCGAGCGGGACCCGAAAAGAGACCCAGTACTTC. Protein sequence: CASSPSGTRKETQYF.